The TCR beta chain under discussion was sequenced for a study of T cell responses to AZD1222 COVID-19 vaccine. On this clone: Its antigen remains unidentified.

Pooled samples include second doses given at about 4 or 12 weeks. Study outcomes and limitations: Baseline seropositives among AZD1222 recipients totaled only 5 to 7. The donors showed a predominance of white British ancestry and of females, with possible underestimation of clonal diversity. None of the repertoires were sampled until the peak T cell response had passed.

The CDR3 has 16 residues. With V trimmed by 5 bases and J by 2 bases, 9 bases remained unmatched. Looked up from germline, CDR1 is LNHDA and CDR2 is SQIVND (reference sequence). Data came from immunoSEQ multiplex PCR; TCRdb stores just in-frame clones and leaves some out. The table records 90,000 to 100,000 clones, roughly 80% of them present only once. This clonotype was sampled from an adult who received the AZD1222 COVID-19 vaccine. The J gene is TRBJ2-3, the V gene TRBV19; 8 nucleotides match TRBD2. The sample consisted of peripheral blood, taken 28 days after the second AZD1222 dose. The CDR3 bases are TGTGCCAGTAGTGTCCGTCCGGGACTAGTCACAGATACGCAGTATTTT. As protein: CASSVRPGLVTDTQYF.